This TCR beta chain originates from a study of blood T cell repertoires in COVID-19 (TCRdb year 2020). About the full investigation: Samples covering the acute and convalescent phases of COVID-19 were provided by collaborators in the United States, Italy and Spain. Where HLA class I and class II types were available, the types were taken from metadata supplied by the sample provider, not from assay-based typing. Nearly every sample came with metadata listing a de-identified subject ID, COVID-19 status, age in years and sex. The material from the prospective study consisted of cDNA or gDNA derived from T cells, B-cell-depleted T cells, or PBMCs. The repertoires were released in a freely available public database meant as a resource for research on the immune response to SARS-CoV-2. Samples came from the ongoing ImmuneRACE study (first 160 participants) plus 1,254 subjects from 6 global collaborators. Deeply sampled blood TCRbeta repertoires from subjects exposed to, actively infected with, or recovered from COVID-19 were included in the dataset. Here is what the overall study found, with its caveats: The amount of clinical and demographic metadata varied by source and participant and was provided uncurated.

The immunoSEQ Assay, a bias-controlled multiplex PCR, was used to amplify TCRbeta CDR3 regions from genomic DNA. Per the authors' processing: Nucleated cell counts per sample were estimated from amplification of reference gene primers within the assay. To quantify the absolute abundance of each unique TCRbeta CDR3 rearrangement, sequence reads were collapsed and filtered. For each sample, productive Simpson clonality was calculated as the square root of Simpson's diversity index over productive rearrangements. TCRdb obtained this table from immuneACCESS and retained in-frame rearrangements with V and J assigned. These tables miss some clones; where compared with another copy, unresolved V genes account for less than half of the shortfall, and the remainder is unexplained. That table supplies the V and J calls and clone size; D and trimming were determined from the DNA. This sample is represented by a few hundred thousand clones; roughly four fifths of them were singletons. The ten largest clones take up about 5% of the sample.

CDR1 and CDR2 (SGHTA, FQGNSA) derive from the germline V gene. From the cysteine up to the phenylalanine, the CDR3 has a length of 16 residues. The kept DNA is CDR3 alone, 48 bases in frame from the first base. The V and J ends are trimmed by 5 bases and 0 bases, leaving 14 bases between them. In the prospective study, participants were roughly 18 to 100 years old, resided in 24 geographic areas of the United States, and were enrolled through a virtual design. Cohort assignment in the prospective study relied on participant-reported clinical history from a screening survey and a study questionnaire. Recovered participants in ImmuneRACE Cohort 3 were defined by two consecutive negative NP/OP PCR tests, clearance by a healthcare professional, or resolution of symptoms. In the prospective study, whole blood, serum and a nasopharyngeal or oropharyngeal swab were collected from each participant by mobile phlebotomists. Additional blood draws and questionnaires over an approximately two-month period could optionally be provided by prospective study participants. Before DNA extraction, blood samples from the prospective study were shipped at room temperature or frozen.

Notes on this clone: Its antigen is still unknown. No per-base quality is available; no much larger clone lies one base away.

This receptor was identified in a woman aged 50 to 65 who had recovered from COVID-19. Recombination linked TRBV7-2 to TRBJ2-1, and TRBD1 may be the D gene, going by 6 matching bases. Sequenced input: PBMCs or T cells enriched from blood (not recorded which). This receptor has the CDR3 CASSIQGTRSYNEQFF. Here is the DNA: TGTGCCAGCAGCATCCAGGGGACCCGCTCCTACAATGAGCAGTTCTTC.